The 24 T cell receptor beta chains in this list originate from one sample, sequenced in a study of blood T cell repertoires in COVID-19. Repertoires were generated with immunoSEQ multiplex PCR, while TCRdb's copy carries only in-frame clones and drops some. The data hold around 200,000 clones, with roughly 90% observed a single time. The sample was peripheral blood. Receptors originate from an older man with active or convalescent COVID-19.

This chain joins TRBV5-8 and TRBJ1-2; perhaps TRBD1 as D (5 bases). The germline V and J ends were trimmed by 0 bases and 6 bases, with 18 bases remaining between them. The CDR3 covers 16 residues. Germline V gives CDR1 SGHTS, CDR2 YDEGEE. The CDR3 loop is CASSLANSRDSDGYTF. The CDR3 nucleotides read TGTGCCAGCAGCTTGGCGAACTCCAGGGATTCGGATGGCTACACCTTC. The complete variable domain, with remaining parts taken from reference TRBV5-8 and TRBJ1-2, reads EAGVTQSPTHLIKTRGQQATLRCSPISGHTSVYWYQQALGLGLQFLLWYDEGEERNRGNFPPRFSGRQFPNYSSELNVNALELEDSALYLCASSLANSRDSDGYTFGSGTRLTVV.

The chain uses TRBV5-1 and TRBJ1-2, with a weak D call TRBD1 (5 bases). This CDR3 comprises 14 residues. CDR1 and CDR2 from the germline V gene are SGHRS and YFSETQ. V lost 0 bases to trimming and J lost 4 bases, with 10 bases between them. The CDR3 DNA follows: TGCGCCAGCAGCTTGGAAAGCAGGGCCTATGGCTACACCTTC. Translated: CASSLESRAYGYTF.

This clone is a singleton in its sample. This rearrangement joins TRBV10-3 to TRBJ1-1, with TRBD1 matching over 7 bases. Germline-derived CDR1 and CDR2 are ENHRY and SYGVKD. J gave up 11 bases and V 3 bases, and 9 bases lay outside the gene matches. This CDR3 has 13 amino acids. CDR3 in amino acids: CAISDLTGSEAFF. CDR3 sequence (DNA): TGTGCCATCAGTGACTTGACAGGGAGTGAGGCTTTCTTT.

This clone was counted once. The V and J genes are TRBV12-5 and TRBJ1-5, with 8 bases identical to TRBD1. The J segment lost 6 bases and the V segment lost 7 bases, leaving 5 bases of the junction unmatched. Germline V gene lookup returns CDR1 LGHNT and CDR2 FRNRAP. CDR3 length: 13 amino acids. The CDR3 spells CASDTGGSQPQHF. Here the CDR3 DNA reads TGTGCTAGTGATACAGGGGGAAGTCAGCCCCAGCATTTT.

With regard to this clone: This sample includes further DNA sequences coding for the same CDR3. The chain uses TRBV7-2 and TRBJ2-7; 10 bases are shared with TRBD1. V dropped 3 bases and J dropped 7; count of bases not matched to a gene: 3. The germline CDR1 and CDR2 sequences are SGHTA and FQGNSA. The CDR3 consists of 13 residues. CDR3 nucleotides: TGTGCCAGCAGCTTTGACAGGGGGCGGGAGCAGTACTTC. Protein product: CASSFDRGREQYF.

V is TRBV29-1 and J is TRBJ1-2; 11 nucleotides match TRBD1. Trimming took 5 bases from V and 5 from J; bases not matched to a gene: 7. Germline V lookup: CDR1 SQVTM, CDR2 ANQGSEA. The CDR3 totals 14 residues. CDR3 sequence reads: CSVPDRDRGYGYTF. CDR3 nucleotide sequence: TGCAGCGTTCCCGACCGGGACAGGGGGTATGGCTACACCTTC. Full variable domain (rest looked up from reference TRBV29-1 and TRBJ1-2): SAVISQKPSRDICQRGTSLTIQCQVDSQVTMMFWYRQQPGQSLTLIATANQGSEATYESGFVIDKFPISRPNLTFSTLTVSNMSPEDSSIYLCSVPDRDRGYGYTFGSGTRLTVV.

The count of this clone is one. The CDR3 DNA sequence: TGCGCCAGCAGCCCGGGGACAGGGCAGAAAGAGACCCAGTACTTC. Its translation: CASSPGTGQKETQYF. This sequence joins TRBV5-1 and TRBJ2-5, with TRBD1 matching over 9 bases. With 4 bases clipped from V and 3 bases from J, the junction kept 7 bases outside the gene matches. Germline V gene lookup returns CDR1 SGHRS and CDR2 YFSETQ. The CDR3 runs 15 residues.

The chain uses TRBV6-2 or TRBV6-3 and TRBJ2-5; 10 bases are shared with TRBD2. Unmatched junction bases numbered 6, after V lost 5 bases and J lost 0 bases. The CDR3 consists of 16 residues. Germline V gene sequence: CDR1 MNHEY, CDR2 SVGEGT. In DNA, the CDR3 is TGTGCCAGCAGTATCTATAGCGGGGGGTACCAAGAGACCCAGTACTTC. Protein product: CASSIYSGGYQETQYF.

On this clone itself: Other DNA variants within this sample encode the same CDR3. The genes are TRBV5-1 and TRBJ2-5, with TRBD1 matching over 7 bases. The trim removed 3 bases at V and 1 base at J, leaving 3 bases unmatched. The germline V gene encodes CDR1 SGHRS and CDR2 YFSETQ. There are 14 residues in the CDR3. This chain's CDR3 is CASSSGQAQETQYF. DNA for the CDR3: TGCGCCAGCAGCTCTGGACAGGCCCAAGAGACCCAGTACTTC.

The CDR3 coding sequence is TGCAGCGTTGAGGGAGGGAATGGCTACACCTTC. The encoded protein is CSVEGGNGYTF. J is TRBJ1-2 and V is TRBV29-1, with unresolved D. Germline values: CDR1 SQVTM, CDR2 ANQGSEA. The germline V and J ends were trimmed by 3 bases and 6 bases, with 8 bases remaining between them. This CDR3 region has 11 residues.

The chain couples TRBV5-1 to TRBJ2-7; perhaps TRBD1 as D (5 bases). Germline-derived CDR1 and CDR2 are SGHRS and YFSETQ. This CDR3 is built from 14 residues. Trimming removed 0 bases from V and 5 bases from J, with 12 bases in between. As DNA, the CDR3 is TGCGCCAGCAGCTTGGTAGGGGTTTCCAACGAGCAGTACTTC. Translated: CASSLVGVSNEQYF.

The rearrangement uses TRBV29-1 and TRBJ1-1, with TRBD1 as a possible D gene (5 bases). This CDR3 contains 14 residues. V was shortened by 7 bases and J by 3 bases, with 18 bases between the two germline ends. Germline CDR1 reads SQVTM; CDR2 reads ANQGSEA. This CDR3 reads CSAQLGGWDTEAFF. CDR3 coding DNA: TGCAGCGCCCAGTTGGGGGGTTGGGACACTGAAGCTTTCTTT.

The rearrangement joins TRBV5-1 to TRBJ1-2; 11 bases agree with TRBD1. Germline V lookup: CDR1 SGHRS, CDR2 YFSETQ. Losses at the gene ends were 4 bases for V and 8 bases for J; bases not matched to a gene: 7. The CDR3 totals 14 residues. CDR3 region: CASSRGTGGEGYTF. The CDR3 DNA reads TGCGCCAGCAGCCGAGGGACAGGGGGAGAGGGCTACACCTTC.

For this clone: This could be a read error, since a much larger clone is one nucleotide away. Different DNA sequences within this sample yield the same CDR3. V gene TRBV18 combines with J gene TRBJ1-1; 7 nucleotides align to TRBD1. Germline V lookup: CDR1 KGHSH, CDR2 LQKENI. Trimming removed 5 bases from V and 1 base from J; junction bases left unmatched: 1. CDR3 length equals 13 residues. This chain's CDR3 is CASSGQANTEAFF. CDR3 nucleotides: TGTGCCAGCTCAGGACAGGCGAACACTGAAGCTTTCTTT.

V gene TRBV5-1 combines with J gene TRBJ1-4; no firm D call. Germline V gene data show CDR1 as SGHRS and CDR2 as YFSETQ. This CDR3 comprises 13 residues. Trimming shortened V by 0 bases and J by 5 bases, and 5 bases separated the two germline ends. The CDR3 sequence: CASSLGRNEKLFF. The CDR3 DNA follows: TGCGCCAGCAGCTTGGGGCGGAATGAAAAACTGTTTTTT.

The chain combines TRBV6-5 with TRBJ2-7, with 7 bases lining up with TRBD1. Germline V gives CDR1 MNHEY, CDR2 SVGAGI. The CDR3 covers 14 residues. The V and J ends lost 7 bases and 7 bases, in that order; junction bases with no gene match: 13. The CDR3 bases are TGTGCCAGCACCCAAGGGGGCTCCCTTGCTGAGCAGTACTTC. Protein product: CASTQGGSLAEQYF.

The chain is built from TRBV27 and TRBJ2-1; 11 bases are shared with TRBD2. The germline V gene has CDR1 MNHEY and CDR2 SMNVEV (reference sequence). The CDR3 sequence is 14 residues long. Losses at the gene ends were 2 bases for V and 7 bases for J; bases not matched to a gene: 1. CDR3 DNA sequence: TGTGCCAGCAGTTTAACTAGCGGGAGAAATGAGCAGTTCTTC. Protein: CASSLTSGRNEQFF.

In its sample, this clone was seen once. CDR3 protein: CASSGTSGSLDNEQFF. CDR3 in DNA: TGTGCCAGCAGCGGAACTAGCGGGAGTTTGGACAATGAGCAGTTCTTC. The V and J genes are TRBV9 and TRBJ2-1, with 11 bases identical to TRBD2. The length of the CDR3 is 16 residues. The germline CDR1 and CDR2 sequences are SGDLS and YYNGEE. V lost 3 bases and J lost 5; bases outside the gene matches: 7. The full variable domain, in which reference TRBV9 and TRBJ2-1 provide the parts outside the CDR3, is DSGVTQTPKHLITATGQRVTLRCSPRSGDLSVYWYQQSLDQGLQFLIQYYNGEERAKGNILERFSAQQFPDLHSELNLSSLELGDSALYFCASSGTSGSLDNEQFFGPGTRLTVL.

The chain couples TRBV19 to TRBJ1-2; weak D call: TRBD1 (6 bases). Between the trimmed V and J ends, which lost 7 bases and 1 base, there was a span of 19 bases. Per germline, CDR1 LNHDA and CDR2 SQIVND (reference sequence). This CDR3 has 16 amino acids. CDR3: CASKAPPRGYNYGYTF. The DNA for the CDR3 is TGTGCCAGTAAGGCCCCACCCAGGGGCTATAACTATGGCTACACCTTC.

The chain has TRBV6-2 or TRBV6-3 and TRBJ2-2, with a weak D call TRBD2 (5 bases). The CDR3 is 17 amino acids. Germline-derived CDR1 and CDR2 are MNHEY and SVGEGT. Trimming left V 5 bases short and J 2 bases short, with 18 bases between. The CDR3 loop reads CASSLPTRGLNTGELFF. Written as DNA, the CDR3 is TGTGCCAGCAGTCTCCCCACCCGGGGTCTCAACACCGGGGAGCTGTTTTTT.

The J gene is TRBJ1-4, the V gene TRBV11-2; D unresolved. This CDR3 has 17 amino acids. The V gene's germline CDR1 is SGHAT and CDR2 FQNNGV. Trimming removed 3 bases from V and 0 bases from J, with 14 bases in between. The CDR3 sequence is CASSFSQYGATNEKLFF. The DNA of the CDR3 is TGTGCCAGCAGCTTCAGCCAGTACGGAGCAACTAATGAAAAACTGTTTTTT.

In regard to this clone: A junction end diverges from the germline sequence, so it may reflect a read error. The chain carries TRBV28 and TRBJ1-5; D unresolved. CDR1 is MDHEN and CDR2 is SYDVKM in the germline V gene. CDR3 size: 14 residues. CDR3: CAGSPGSPNRPQHF. The CDR3 DNA sequence: TGTGCCGGGTCTCCGGGATCGCCCAATCGGCCCCAGCATTTT.

Only one count was recorded for this clone. This chain links TRBV7-8 with TRBJ2-1; 7 nucleotides line up with TRBD1. V lost 5 bases, J lost 1 base, and 8 bases stayed unmatched. The CDR3 sequence is 16 residues long. CDR1 is SGHVS and CDR2 is FQNEAQ in the germline V gene. In DNA form, the CDR3 reads TGTGCCAGCAGCCCCTTCGGGACAGCATCCTACAATGAGCAGTTCTTC. Translated, it gives CASSPFGTASYNEQFF. The variable domain in full, completed from reference TRBV7-8 and TRBJ2-1, reads GAGVSQSPRYKVAKRGQDVALRCDPISGHVSLFWYQQALGQGPEFLTYFQNEAQLDKSGLPSDRFFAERPEGSVSTLKIQRTQQEDSAVYLCASSPFGTASYNEQFFGPGTRLTVL.

The chain is built from TRBV4-3 and TRBJ2-7; the D is unclear. Germline values: CDR1 LGHNA, CDR2 YSLEER. Trimming stripped 2 bases from V and 0 bases from J, with 14 bases between. This CDR3 contains 16 residues. The CDR3 DNA is TGCGCCAGCAGCCAAACCCAGACTGTCGCCTCCTACGAGCAGTACTTC. Its protein product is CASSQTQTVASYEQYF.